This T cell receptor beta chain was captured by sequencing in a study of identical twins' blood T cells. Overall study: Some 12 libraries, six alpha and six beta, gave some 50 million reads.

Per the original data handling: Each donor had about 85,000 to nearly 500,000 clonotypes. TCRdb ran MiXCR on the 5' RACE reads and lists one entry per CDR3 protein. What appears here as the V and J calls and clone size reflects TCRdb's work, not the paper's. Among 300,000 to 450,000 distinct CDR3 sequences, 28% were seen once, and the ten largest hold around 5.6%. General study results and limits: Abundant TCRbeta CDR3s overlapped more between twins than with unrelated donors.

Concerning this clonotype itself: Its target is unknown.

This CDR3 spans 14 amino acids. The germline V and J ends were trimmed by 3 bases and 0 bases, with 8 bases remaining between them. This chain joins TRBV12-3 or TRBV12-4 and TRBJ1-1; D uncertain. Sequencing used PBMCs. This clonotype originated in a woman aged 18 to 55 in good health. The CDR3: CASSFQSMNTEAFF. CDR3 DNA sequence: TGTGCCAGCAGTTTTCAGAGTATGAACACTGAAGCTTTCTTT.